These 28 T cell receptor beta chains share one sample of origin, sequenced in a study of blood T cell repertoires in COVID-19. TCRdb's copy holds only in-frame clones and misses some; the assay was immunoSEQ multiplex PCR. The data contain about 220,000 clones, around 81% of them seen just once; the ten biggest clones take up 2% to 2.5%. Sample: peripheral blood. The receptors derive from a woman aged 60-70 years with acute or convalescent COVID-19.

This clone was seen a few times. The V gene is TRBV7-2, the J gene TRBJ1-2; 8 positions agree with TRBD1. Unmatched junction bases numbered 8, after V lost 5 bases and J lost 0 bases. The CDR3 consists of 16 residues. Germline CDR1 reads SGHTA; CDR2 reads FQGNSA. CDR3 region: CASSQKDRGANYGYTF. In DNA, the CDR3 is TGTGCCAGCAGCCAAAAAGACAGGGGTGCTAACTATGGCTACACCTTC.

The V and J genes are TRBV9 and TRBJ1-1; TRBD1 matches at 7 bases. Germline V CDR1 and CDR2: SGDLS, YYNGEE. V dropped 3 bases and J dropped 6; count of bases not matched to a gene: 8. There are 14 residues in the CDR3. CDR3 nucleotide sequence: TGTGCCAGCAGCGCCGACAGGGAGACGGCTGAAGCTTTCTTT. Protein product: CASSADRETAEAFF.

The J gene is TRBJ1-6, the V gene TRBV2, with D uncertain. Trimming took 3 bases from V and 8 from J, leaving 5 bases between them. Germline CDR1 SNHLY, CDR2 FYNNEI. CDR3 length: 12 amino acids. CDR3: CASSDSDSPLHF. CDR3 bases: TGTGCCAGCAGTGACTCTGATTCACCCCTCCACTTT.

J is TRBJ1-1 and V is TRBV19, with D perhaps TRBD1 (6 bases). From germline, CDR1 is LNHDA and CDR2 SQIVND (reference sequence). This CDR3 region has 13 residues. The V gene lost 5 bases and the J gene lost 6 bases, with 13 bases spanning the gap. CDR3 sequence reads: CASSYREGAEAFF. The CDR3 nucleotides are TGTGCCAGTAGTTACAGGGAGGGGGCTGAAGCTTTCTTT.

The chain carries TRBV19 and TRBJ2-2; 7 nucleotides agree with TRBD1. V shed 4 bases and J 7 bases; nucleotides not matched to a gene: 3. The CDR3 has 13 residues. Germline CDR1 is LNHDA and CDR2 is SQIVND (reference sequence). The CDR3, as DNA: TGTGCCAGTAGTACCACAGGGGACGGGGAGCTGTTTTTT. Its translation: CASSTTGDGELFF.

V is TRBV6-6 and J is TRBJ1-5; 8 bases map to TRBD1. V was pared by 2 bases and J by 2 bases, with 2 bases of the junction left unmatched. The CDR3 has 15 residues. Germline CDR1 and CDR2: MNHNY and SVGAGI (reference sequence). CDR3 protein: CASSYTTGGNQPQHF. The DNA of the CDR3 is TGTGCCAGCAGTTACACGACAGGGGGCAATCAGCCCCAGCATTTT.

This sequence joins TRBV7-8 and TRBJ1-2; D uncertain. CDR1 is SGHVS and CDR2 is FQNEAQ in the germline V gene. This CDR3 region has 14 residues. V was clipped by 5 bases and J by 7 bases, with 17 bases between them. CDR3 protein: CASSPKHPGGGYTF. The CDR3 DNA reads as TGTGCCAGCAGCCCCAAGCACCCCGGCGGTGGCTACACCTTC.

The V gene is TRBV5-4, the J gene TRBJ2-5, with 10 nucleotides matching TRBD2. The length of the CDR3 is 14 residues. The germline V gene encodes CDR1 SGHNT and CDR2 YYREEE (reference sequence). V lost 2 bases to trimming and J lost 5 bases; unmatched junction nucleotides: 3. CDR3 coding DNA: TGTGCCAGCAGCTTAGAGCGGGGGGGGGAGACCCAGTACTTC. Translating it yields CASSLERGGETQYF.

The genes are TRBV3-1 (or the pseudogene TRBV3-2) and TRBJ2-1; no firm D call. V shed 4 bases and J shed 5 bases, with 6 bases lying between them. This CDR3 is 12 amino acids long. CDR1 LGHDT and CDR2 YNNKEL come from the germline V gene (reference sequence). The CDR3 sequence is CASSREDNEQFF. CDR3 nucleotides: TGTGCCAGCAGCCGCGAGGACAATGAGCAGTTCTTC.

V usage is TRBV6-5 and J usage is TRBJ1-4; maybe TRBD1 (5 bases). The CDR3 contains 15 residues. CDR1 is MNHEY and CDR2 is SVGAGI in the germline V gene. Trimming shortened V by 5 bases and J by 7 bases, and 17 bases separated the two germline ends. The CDR3 DNA reads TGTGCCAGCAGTCGGTATCCAGGGAAGGGTGAAAAACTGTTTTTT. Translation: CASSRYPGKGEKLFF.

The genes are TRBV27 and TRBJ1-2; D call uncertain. The CDR3 extends over 13 amino acids. CDR1 MNHEY and CDR2 SMNVEV come from the germline V gene (reference sequence). V lost 5 bases and J 4 bases, leaving 11 bases between the germline ends. The CDR3 protein is CASSPQRFYGYTF. Here the CDR3 DNA reads TGTGCCAGCAGTCCTCAGCGGTTCTATGGCTACACCTTC.

The chain combines TRBV5-1 with TRBJ1-2, with TRBD1 identical over 8 bases. Per germline, CDR1 SGHRS and CDR2 YFSETQ. Trimming took 4 bases from V and 7 from J; bases not matched to a gene: 9. The CDR3 has 14 amino acids. The CDR3: CASSVGQGPSGYTF. The CDR3 nucleotides read TGCGCCAGCAGCGTAGGACAGGGCCCTTCTGGCTACACCTTC.

The CDR3 spells CASSLARSETQYF. The CDR3 DNA is TGCGCCAGCAGCTTAGCTAGATCGGAGACCCAGTACTTC. The gene calls are TRBV5-1 and TRBJ2-5, with D hard to call. Trimming shortened V by 2 bases and J by 5 bases, and 10 bases separated the two germline ends. The CDR3 has 13 residues. Germline CDR1 is SGHRS and CDR2 is YFSETQ.

The chain recombines TRBV6-1 with TRBJ2-5; no firm D call. The germline CDR1 and CDR2 sequences are MNHNS and SASEGT. The V end lost 3 bases, the J end lost 5 bases, and 13 bases lay between the germline ends. The CDR3 spans 14 residues. The CDR3 nucleotides are TGTGCCAGCAGTGACGGCGGCCGGGTGGAGACCCAGTACTTC. This sequence encodes CASSDGGRVETQYF.

This chain links TRBV15 with TRBJ1-6; D is uncertain. Germline lookup yields CDR1 LNHNV and CDR2 YYDKDF (reference sequence). This CDR3 is built from 15 residues. V dropped 0 bases and J dropped 7 bases, with 10 bases sitting between them. The CDR3 here is CATSRERMANSPLHF. DNA of the CDR3: TGTGCCACCAGCAGAGAGCGGATGGCAAATTCACCCCTCCACTTT.

The rearrangement uses TRBV7-2 and TRBJ2-2; 8 bases are shared with TRBD2. This CDR3 has 16 amino acids. Looked up from germline, CDR1 is SGHTA and CDR2 is FQGNSA. The V gene end was trimmed by 2 bases and the J gene end by 3 bases; junction bases not matched to a gene: 5. The CDR3 here is CASSLRGGGYTGELFF. Here the CDR3 DNA reads TGTGCCAGCAGCTTACGAGGCGGGGGGTACACCGGGGAGCTGTTTTTT. Full variable domain (remainder filled in from reference TRBV7-2 and TRBJ2-2): GAGVSQSPSNKVTEKGKDVELRCDPISGHTALYWYRQSLGQGLEFLIYFQGNSAPDKSGLPSDRFSAERTGGSVSTLTIQRTQQEDSAVYLCASSLRGGGYTGELFFGEGSRLTVL.

This CDR3 reads CASSPPATGSGNTIYF. The CDR3, as DNA: TGTGCCAGCAGCCCTCCGGCCACGGGATCTGGAAACACCATATATTTT. The chain carries TRBV6-6 and TRBJ1-3; D is undetermined. V shed 6 bases and J shed 1 base, with 16 bases lying between them. The V gene's germline CDR1 is MNHNY and CDR2 SVGAGI (reference sequence). The CDR3 sequence is 16 residues long.

This chain uses TRBV6-2 or TRBV6-3 with TRBJ1-5; maybe TRBD1 (5 bases). Trimming removed 5 bases from V and 6 bases from J, with 17 bases in between. Germline V gene data show CDR1 as MNHEY and CDR2 as SVGEGT. The CDR3 consists of 15 residues. The CDR3, as DNA: TGTGCCAGCAGTCCCGGGGGGGGAGTAGGTCAGCCCCAGCATTTT. Translated: CASSPGGGVGQPQHF.

This clone was seen once. The V call is TRBV7-2, the J call TRBJ1-1; 8 positions match TRBD1. CDR3 length equals 19 residues. The V gene's germline CDR1 is SGHTA and CDR2 FQGNSA. The J segment lost 0 bases and the V segment lost 1 base, leaving 13 bases of the junction unmatched. The CDR3 DNA is TGTGCCAGCAGCTTAGGAATTGGGTGGACAGGGACTTTGAACACTGAAGCTTTCTTT. Translated, it gives CASSLGIGWTGTLNTEAFF.

The chain carries TRBV30 and TRBJ2-7; the match to TRBD1 covers 7 bases. Germline V gene sequence: CDR1 GTSNPN, CDR2 SVGIG (reference sequence). CDR3 length equals 11 residues. J lost 2 bases, V lost 5 bases, and 0 bases had no gene match. This CDR3 reads CAWGTAYEQYF. The CDR3 nucleotides are TGTGCCTGGGGGACAGCCTACGAGCAGTACTTC. The whole variable domain, remainder taken from reference TRBV30 and TRBJ2-7, is SQTIHQWPATLVQPVGSPLSLECTVEGTSNPNLYWYRQAAGRGLQLLFYSVGIGQISSEVPQNLSASRPQDRQFILSSKKLLLSDSGFYLCAWGTAYEQYFGPGTRLTVT.

This CDR3 is CASRPPGLNSPLHF. In nucleotides, the CDR3 is TGTGCCAGCAGACCCCCGGGACTCAATTCACCCCTCCACTTT. The chain uses TRBV6-5 and TRBJ1-6; tentatively, D is TRBD1 (5 bases). CDR1 is MNHEY and CDR2 is SVGAGI in the germline V gene. This CDR3 is 14 amino acids long. V was clipped by 6 bases and J by 7 bases, with 13 bases between them.

This chain connects TRBV29-1 to TRBJ1-1; 9 bases map to TRBD1. Germline V gene data show CDR1 as SQVTM and CDR2 as ANQGSEA. The CDR3 spans 13 residues. Losses at the gene ends were 3 bases for V and 2 bases for J; bases not matched to a gene: 1. CDR3 in amino acids: CSVEGQGNTEAFF. The CDR3 bases are TGCAGCGTTGAGGGACAGGGAAACACTGAAGCTTTCTTT.

This clone was seen once. This chain connects TRBV30 to TRBJ1-1, with D hard to call. This CDR3 has 13 amino acids. The V end was cut by 2 bases, the J end by 1 base, with 8 bases between. CDR1 GTSNPN and CDR2 SVGIG come from the germline V gene (reference sequence). CDR3 sequence (DNA): TGTGCCTGGAGTCTCAACAAGAACACTGAAGCTTTCTTT. Its protein product is CAWSLNKNTEAFF.

This clone is a singleton in its sample. The chain joins TRBV28 to TRBJ2-6; weak D call: TRBD1 (5 bases). Germline assignment: CDR1 MDHEN and CDR2 SYDVKM. Trimming pared 5 bases from V and 1 base from J, leaving 9 bases between. The CDR3 is 15 residues long. The CDR3 loop is CASSPNRSGANVLTF. CDR3 in DNA: TGTGCCAGCAGTCCGAACAGGTCTGGGGCCAACGTCCTGACTTTC.

This chain joins TRBV30 and TRBJ1-5; D gene ambiguous. V lost 0 bases, J lost 4 bases, and 7 bases lay in between. The CDR3 is made up of 13 amino acids. The germline V gene encodes CDR1 GTSNPN and CDR2 SVGIG (reference sequence). The CDR3 coding sequence is TGTGCCTGGAGTGTTGGCAGGAATCAGCCCCAGCATTTT. Residues: CAWSVGRNQPQHF.

The rearrangement links TRBV20-1 to TRBJ2-5; possibly TRBD2 for D (5 bases). The CDR3 extends over 13 amino acids. V lost 3 bases and J lost 2, with 10 bases in between. The germline gives CDR1 DFQATT, CDR2 SNEGSKA (reference sequence). The CDR3 region is CSASELAQETQYF. The CDR3 DNA follows: TGCAGTGCTAGTGAGCTAGCACAAGAGACCCAGTACTTC.

V usage is TRBV6-1 and J usage is TRBJ2-1, with D maybe TRBD1 (6 bases). V was trimmed by 2 bases and J by 2 bases, leaving 10 bases between them. This CDR3 region has 15 residues. The germline gives CDR1 MNHNS, CDR2 SASEGT. The chain's CDR3 is CASSEKGETYNEQFF. CDR3 coding DNA: TGTGCCAGCAGTGAAAAGGGGGAAACCTACAATGAGCAGTTCTTC.

In this sample, this clone turned up a few times. The J gene is TRBJ2-7, the V gene TRBV27; 9 nucleotides match TRBD1. Germline CDR1 reads MNHEY; CDR2 reads SMNVEV (reference sequence). The CDR3 contains 15 residues. J was trimmed by 8 bases and V by 2 bases; bases with no gene match: 10. CDR3 protein: CASSLQGQGLSKQYF. The CDR3 region has the DNA TGTGCCAGCAGTTTACAGGGACAGGGTTTGTCAAAGCAGTACTTC.